This record looks at one T cell receptor beta chain sequence and its context. Sequencing used immunoSEQ multiplex PCR; TCRdb keeps in-frame clones, though not all of them. The data contain about 320,000 clones, around 85% of them singletons. This record comes from a study of blood T cell repertoires in COVID-19. There are 15 residues in the CDR3. V was pared by 3 bases and J by 4 bases, with 6 bases of the junction left unmatched. The V gene's germline CDR1 is KGHSH and CDR2 LQKENI. The sequence derives from a woman aged 25 to 39 who had been exposed to COVID-19. The sample comprised PBMCs or T cells enriched from blood (not recorded which). The gene calls are TRBV18 and TRBJ1-2; 9 bases are shared with TRBD1. As DNA, the CDR3 is TGTGCCAGCTCACCCCGACAGGGGGAGGTCTATGGCTACACCTTC. It is translated as CASSPRQGEVYGYTF. Full variable domain (outside the CDR3, taken from reference TRBV18 and TRBJ1-2): NAGVMQNPRHLVRRRGQEARLRCSPMKGHSHVYWYRQLPEEGLKFMVYLQKENIIDESGMPKERFSAEFPKEGPSILRIQQVVRGDSAAYFCASSPRQGEVYGYTFGSGTRLTVV.